The 9 T cell receptor beta chains listed next were all sequenced from one sample in a study of T cells in Graves' hyperthyroidism and ophthalmopathy. TCR beta CDR3 sequences were amplified from RNA transcripts. First-round RT-PCR with HTBI primers amplified the TCR CDR3 region. TCRdb re-called the multiplex PCR reads with MiXCR, one entry per CDR3 protein. Of under 650,000 distinct CDR3 sequences in the sample, around 16% were seen once. Sequenced: blood. These receptors were obtained from a woman between 25 and 40 years old with Graves' hyperthyroidism.

Comment on this clonotype: A much larger clone sits a single nucleotide away, making a read error possible. The genes are TRBV28 and TRBJ2-7, with D possibly being TRBD1 (5 bases). The germline V and J ends were trimmed by 0 bases and 2 bases, with 8 bases remaining between them. This CDR3 has 14 amino acids. Germline CDR1 MDHEN, CDR2 SYDVKM. DNA of the CDR3: TGTGCCAGCAGTTTATGGGACAACCCCTACGAGCAGTACTTC. Its protein is CASSLWDNPYEQYF.

This clonotype came up many times. This chain links TRBV12-3 or TRBV12-4 with TRBJ2-5; no clear D. V was cut by 5 bases and J by 5 bases, with 9 bases left in between. The CDR3 loop spans 12 amino acids. CDR3 sequence reads: CASSPNVETQYF. CDR3 nucleotides: TGTGCCAGCAGTCCAAACGTGGAGACCCAGTACTTC.

The chain links TRBV5-1 to TRBJ2-2, with 14 bases fitting TRBD2. Germline CDR1 is SGHRS and CDR2 is YFSETQ. The CDR3 extends over 18 amino acids. V trimming: 0 bases; J trimming: 3 bases; junction bases outside the gene matches: 4. CDR3 sequence: CASSLETSGRADTGELFF. DNA for the CDR3: TGCGCCAGCAGCTTGGAGACTAGCGGGAGGGCCGACACCGGGGAGCTGTTTTTT.

This clonotype was observed a few times. This chain joins TRBV2 and TRBJ1-5; D may be TRBD1 (5 bases). CDR3 length: 15 residues. The V gene's germline CDR1 is SNHLY and CDR2 FYNNEI. The V gene lost 6 bases and the J gene lost 0 bases, with 12 bases spanning the gap. CDR3 sequence (DNA): TGTGCCAGCAGGGGAGGGACCTATAGCAATCAGCCCCAGCATTTT. It encodes CASRGGTYSNQPQHF.

The rearrangement joins TRBV10-3 to TRBJ1-3; tentative D call: TRBD1 (5 bases). V was clipped by 5 bases and J by 4 bases, with 12 bases between them. This CDR3 has 14 amino acids. The germline gives CDR1 ENHRY, CDR2 SYGVKD. The CDR3 loop is CAISPIGAGNTIYF. The CDR3 nucleotides read TGTGCCATCAGTCCTATCGGGGCAGGAAACACCATATATTTT.

This clonotype has ten or more counts. V usage is TRBV29-1 and J usage is TRBJ2-7; D ambiguous. CDR3 length equals 13 residues. The V end lost 4 bases, the J end lost 3 bases, and 13 bases lay between the germline ends. The germline gives CDR1 SQVTM, CDR2 ANQGSEA. The CDR3 DNA sequence: TGCAGCGTTGCTAAAGGACCTAGCTACGAGCAGTACTTC. It translates to CSVAKGPSYEQYF.

This clonotype was counted at least ten times. The chain employs TRBV6-2 or TRBV6-3 and TRBJ2-3; D unresolved. Germline lookup yields CDR1 MNHEY and CDR2 SVGEGT. V lost 8 bases and J lost 2, with 11 bases in between. This CDR3 region has 13 residues. CDR3 nucleotides: TGTGCCAGCCGGACGCCAAACACAGATACGCAGTATTTT. Amino acids: CASRTPNTDTQYF.

This clonotype has ten or more counts. The chain joins TRBV2 to TRBJ2-3; 10 bases match TRBD1. This CDR3 contains 14 residues. CDR1 is SNHLY, CDR2 FYNNEI, per germline. The V and J ends lost 6 bases and 5 bases, in that order; junction bases with no gene match: 5. CDR3 coding DNA: TGTGCCAGCAGGGGACAGGGGCAAGGAGATACGCAGTATTTT. Protein: CASRGQGQGDTQYF.

V gene TRBV9 combines with J gene TRBJ2-5; perhaps TRBD2 as D (6 bases). Germline-derived CDR1 and CDR2 are SGDLS and YYNGEE. Deletions cut 4 bases from V and 2 bases from J, with 15 bases between. The CDR3 is 15 residues long. CDR3: CASSFLEGFQETQYF. The CDR3 nucleotides read TGTGCCAGCAGCTTTCTGGAGGGCTTTCAAGAGACCCAGTACTTC.